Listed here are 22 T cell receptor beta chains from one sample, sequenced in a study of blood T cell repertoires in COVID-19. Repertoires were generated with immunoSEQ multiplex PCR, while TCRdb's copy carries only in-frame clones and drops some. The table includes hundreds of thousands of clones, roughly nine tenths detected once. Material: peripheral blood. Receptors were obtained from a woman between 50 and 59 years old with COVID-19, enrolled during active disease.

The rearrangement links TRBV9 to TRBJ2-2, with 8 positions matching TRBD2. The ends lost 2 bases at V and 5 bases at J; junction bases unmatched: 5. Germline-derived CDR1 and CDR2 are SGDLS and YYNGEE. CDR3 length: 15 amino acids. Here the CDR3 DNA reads TGTGCCAGCAGCGTTGGGCGGGGGGTAACCGGGGAGCTGTTTTTT. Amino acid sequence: CASSVGRGVTGELFF.

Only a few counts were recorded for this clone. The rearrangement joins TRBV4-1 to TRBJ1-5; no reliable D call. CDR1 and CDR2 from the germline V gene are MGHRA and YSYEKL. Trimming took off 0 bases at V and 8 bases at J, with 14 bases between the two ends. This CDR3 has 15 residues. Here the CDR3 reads CASSQDPVGSKPQHF. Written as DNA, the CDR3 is TGCGCCAGCAGCCAAGACCCCGTAGGGAGTAAGCCCCAGCATTTT.

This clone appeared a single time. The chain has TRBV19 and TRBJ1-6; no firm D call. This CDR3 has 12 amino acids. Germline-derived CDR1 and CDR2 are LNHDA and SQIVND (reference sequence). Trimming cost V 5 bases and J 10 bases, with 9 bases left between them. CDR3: CASSLESSPLHF. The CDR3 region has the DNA TGTGCCAGTAGTCTCGAAAGCTCACCCCTCCACTTT.

The CDR3 region has the DNA TGTGCCAGCAGCCGGACAGGGGGCGGTGAAAAACTGTTTTTT. It is translated as CASSRTGGGEKLFF. This chain links TRBV6-5 with TRBJ1-4, with 11 nucleotides matching TRBD1. From germline, CDR1 is MNHEY and CDR2 SVGAGI. V lost 6 bases, J lost 7 bases, and 4 bases stayed unmatched. This CDR3 is 14 amino acids long.

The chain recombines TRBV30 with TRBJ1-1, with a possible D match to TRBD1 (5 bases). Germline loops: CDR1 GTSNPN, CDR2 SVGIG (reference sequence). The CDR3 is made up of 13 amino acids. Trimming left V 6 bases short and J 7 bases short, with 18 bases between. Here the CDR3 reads CACTGPGRDEAFF. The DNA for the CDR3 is TGTGCCTGTACCGGGCCAGGGAGGGATGAAGCTTTCTTT.

The CDR3 loop is CASSTRGGSLNEKLFF. The CDR3 DNA reads TGTGCCAGCAGCACCCGGGGGGGGAGCCTAAATGAAAAACTGTTTTTT. The V call is TRBV3-1 (or the pseudogene TRBV3-2), the J call TRBJ1-4; a possible D gene is TRBD1 (5 bases). V lost 5 bases and J lost 5, with 18 bases in between. Germline-derived CDR1 and CDR2 are LGHDT and YNNKEL (reference sequence). CDR3 length: 16 amino acids.

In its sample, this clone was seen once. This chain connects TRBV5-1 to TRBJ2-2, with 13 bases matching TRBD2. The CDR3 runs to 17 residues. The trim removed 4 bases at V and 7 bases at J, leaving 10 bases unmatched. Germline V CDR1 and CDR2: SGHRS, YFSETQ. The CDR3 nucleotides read TGCGCCAGCAGCCTCCGACTAGCGGGGGGTATTGGCGGGGAGCTGTTTTTT. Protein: CASSLRLAGGIGGELFF.

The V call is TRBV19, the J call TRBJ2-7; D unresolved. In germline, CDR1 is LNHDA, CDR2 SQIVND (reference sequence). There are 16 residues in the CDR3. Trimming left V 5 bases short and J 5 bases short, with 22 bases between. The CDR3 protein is CASSYLRHSITNEQYF. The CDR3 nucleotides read TGTGCCAGTAGTTACCTTCGACACTCAATAACCAACGAGCAGTACTTC.

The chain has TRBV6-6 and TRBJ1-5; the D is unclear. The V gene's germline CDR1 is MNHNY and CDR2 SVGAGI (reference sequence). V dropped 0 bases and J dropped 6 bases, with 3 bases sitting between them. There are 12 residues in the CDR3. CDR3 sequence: CASSYSGQPQHF. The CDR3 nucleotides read TGTGCCAGCAGTTACTCCGGTCAGCCCCAGCATTTT.

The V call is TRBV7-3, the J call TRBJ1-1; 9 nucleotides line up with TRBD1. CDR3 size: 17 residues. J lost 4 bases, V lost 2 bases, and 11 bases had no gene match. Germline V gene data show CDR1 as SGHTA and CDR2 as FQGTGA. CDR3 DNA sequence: TGTGCCAGCAGCTTAGTCTCCGGGACAGGGAGCGGCACTGAAGCTTTCTTT. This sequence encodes CASSLVSGTGSGTEAFF.

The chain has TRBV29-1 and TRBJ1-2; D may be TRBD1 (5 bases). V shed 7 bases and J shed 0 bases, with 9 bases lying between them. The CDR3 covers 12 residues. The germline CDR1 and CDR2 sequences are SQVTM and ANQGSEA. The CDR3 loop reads CSAGGTNYGYTF. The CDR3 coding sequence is TGCAGCGCCGGGGGGACTAACTATGGCTACACCTTC.

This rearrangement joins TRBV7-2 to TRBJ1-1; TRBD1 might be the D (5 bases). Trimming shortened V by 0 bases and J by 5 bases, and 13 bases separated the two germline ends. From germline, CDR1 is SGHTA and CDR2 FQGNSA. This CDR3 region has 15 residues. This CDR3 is CASSLALGRGTEAFF. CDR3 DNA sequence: TGTGCCAGCAGCTTAGCGCTGGGGCGAGGAACTGAAGCTTTCTTT.

DNA for the CDR3: TGTGCCTGGAGTTCTCCCGGGACTAGCGGGGGGAAACAGTTCTTC. It codes for CAWSSPGTSGGKQFF. The chain recombines TRBV30 with TRBJ2-1, with 15 positions matching TRBD2. Germline CDR1 and CDR2: GTSNPN and SVGIG (reference sequence). CDR3 length: 15 amino acids. V lost 2 bases to trimming and J lost 13 bases; unmatched junction nucleotides: 9.

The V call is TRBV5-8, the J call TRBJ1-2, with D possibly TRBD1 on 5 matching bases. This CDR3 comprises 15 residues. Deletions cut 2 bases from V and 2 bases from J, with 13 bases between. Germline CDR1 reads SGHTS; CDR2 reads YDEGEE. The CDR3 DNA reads TGTGCCAGCAGCTTTCGGACAACCGTGAACTATGGCTACACCTTC. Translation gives CASSFRTTVNYGYTF.

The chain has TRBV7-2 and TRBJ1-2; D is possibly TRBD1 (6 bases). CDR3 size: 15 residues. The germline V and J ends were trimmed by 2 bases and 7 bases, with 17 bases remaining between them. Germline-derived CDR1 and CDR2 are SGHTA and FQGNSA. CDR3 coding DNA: TGTGCCAGCAGCTTAAGCGGGGGCAGGGGTGGTGGCTACACCTTC. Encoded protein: CASSLSGGRGGGYTF.

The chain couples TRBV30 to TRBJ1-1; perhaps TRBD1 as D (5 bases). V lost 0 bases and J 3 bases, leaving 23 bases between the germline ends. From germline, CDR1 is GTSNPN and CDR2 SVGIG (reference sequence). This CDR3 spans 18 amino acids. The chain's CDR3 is CAWSVKPQGHHEHTEAFF. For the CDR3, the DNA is TGTGCCTGGAGTGTAAAACCCCAAGGACACCACGAGCACACTGAAGCTTTCTTT.

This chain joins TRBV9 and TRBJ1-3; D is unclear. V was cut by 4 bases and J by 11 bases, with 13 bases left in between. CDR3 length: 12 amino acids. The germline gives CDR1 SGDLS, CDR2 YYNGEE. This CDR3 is CASSRGEGAIYF. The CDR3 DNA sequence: TGTGCCAGCAGCCGGGGTGAAGGCGCCATATATTTT.

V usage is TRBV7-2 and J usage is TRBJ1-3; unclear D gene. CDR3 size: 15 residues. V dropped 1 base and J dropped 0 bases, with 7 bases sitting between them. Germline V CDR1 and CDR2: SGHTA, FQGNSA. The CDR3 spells CASSLERGSGNTIYF. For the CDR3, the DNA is TGTGCCAGCAGCTTAGAGCGGGGCTCTGGAAACACCATATATTTT.

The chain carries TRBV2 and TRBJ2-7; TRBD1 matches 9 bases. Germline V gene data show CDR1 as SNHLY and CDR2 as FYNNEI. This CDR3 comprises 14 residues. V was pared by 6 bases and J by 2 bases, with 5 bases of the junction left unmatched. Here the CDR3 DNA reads TGTGCCAGCAGGCGGACAGGGGATCCCTACGAGCAGTACTTC. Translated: CASRRTGDPYEQYF. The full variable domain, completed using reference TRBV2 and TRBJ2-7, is EPEVTQTPSHQVTQMGQEVILRCVPISNHLYFYWYRQILGQKVEFLVSFYNNEISEKSEIFDDQFSVERPDGSNFTLKIRSTKLEDSAMYFCASRRTGDPYEQYFGPGTRLTVT.

The CDR3: CASSIRHAGAGSNTGELFF. In DNA, the CDR3 is TGTGCCAGTAGTATACGTCACGCCGGAGCCGGGTCGAACACCGGGGAGCTGTTTTTT. J is TRBJ2-2 and V is TRBV19; D is unresolved. The germline V gene has CDR1 LNHDA and CDR2 SQIVND (reference sequence). The CDR3 covers 19 residues. V gave up 2 bases and J gave up 0 bases, with 19 bases separating them. The whole variable domain, filled in from reference TRBV19 and TRBJ2-2, reads DGGITQSPKYLFRKEGQNVTLSCEQNLNHDAMYWYRQDPGQGLRLIYYSQIVNDFQKGDIAEGYSVSREKKESFPLTVTSAQKNPTAFYLCASSIRHAGAGSNTGELFFGEGSRLTVL.

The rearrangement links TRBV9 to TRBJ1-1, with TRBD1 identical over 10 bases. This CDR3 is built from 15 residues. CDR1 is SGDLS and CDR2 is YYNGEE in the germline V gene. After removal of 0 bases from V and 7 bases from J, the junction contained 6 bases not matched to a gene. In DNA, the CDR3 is TGTGCCAGCAGCGTAGGGACAGGGGGAGTCCATGAAGCTTTCTTT. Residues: CASSVGTGGVHEAFF.

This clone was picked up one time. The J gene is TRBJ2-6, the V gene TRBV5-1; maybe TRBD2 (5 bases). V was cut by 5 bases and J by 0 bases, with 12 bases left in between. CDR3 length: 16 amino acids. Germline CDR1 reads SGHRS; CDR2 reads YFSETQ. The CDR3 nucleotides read TGCGCCAGCAGTCAGTCGGGGAACTCTGGGGCCAACGTCCTGACTTTC. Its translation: CASSQSGNSGANVLTF.